A single sample is the source of the 29 T cell receptor beta chains below, sequenced in a study of T cells in women clearing cervical HPV infection. Sequencing used immunoSEQ multiplex PCR; TCRdb keeps in-frame clones, though not all of them. The sample's table shows 40,000 or so clones. Sample: blood buffy coat. The source is a woman aged 18 to 75 with a cervical HPV16 infection that either progressed to CIN3+ or cleared (not recorded which).

As concerns this clone: The CDR3 end is not reached by the read, which stops 3 residues before it; the germline J gene fills it in. The genes are TRBV2 and TRBJ2-3; TRBD2 is a possible D gene (5 bases). CDR1 and CDR2 from the germline V gene are SNHLY and FYNNEI. The CDR3 has 14 amino acids. The DNA read from the CDR3 is TGTGCCAGCAGTGATGAGGGTGGCAATCAGCCG. It yields the protein CASSDEGGNQP. The full CDR3 protein reads CASSDEGGNQPQYF.

To note about this clone: The read ends 3 residues shy of where the CDR3 ends; the end is completed using the germline J gene. The chain is built from TRBV7-9 and TRBJ2-5, with D possibly TRBD1 on 5 matching bases. The V gene's germline CDR1 is SEHNR and CDR2 FQNEAQ (reference sequence). The CDR3 has 13 amino acids. V was cut by 1 base and J by 4 bases, with 7 bases left in between. The part of the CDR3 DNA that was read is TGTGCCAGCAGCTTAGGGGGCCGAGAGACC. Amino acid sequence: CASSLGGRET. The CDR3 reads in full as CASSLGGRETQYF. The whole variable domain, filled in from reference TRBV7-9 and TRBJ2-5, reads DTGVSQNPRHKITKRGQNVTFRCDPISEHNRLYWYRQTLGQGPEFLTYFQNEAQLEKSRLLSDRFSAERPKGSFSTLEIQRTEQGDSAMYLCASSLGGRETQYFGPGTRLLVL.

As to this clone: The observed sequence ends 3 residues before the CDR3 terminus, with the missing tail filled in from the germline J gene. The chain uses TRBV28 and TRBJ1-1; D perhaps matches TRBD1 (5 bases). Germline V CDR1 and CDR2: MDHEN, SYDVKM. The ends were cut back, 5 bases at V and 3 bases at J, with 16 bases in the middle. This CDR3 region has 15 residues. Incomplete CDR3 DNA: TGTGCCAGCAGTCCCGCCCGACAGAGTTACACTGAA. This codes for CASSPARQSYTE. The whole CDR3 reads CASSPARQSYTEAFF.

Turning to this clone: The CDR3 end lies 3 residues beyond the end of the read and is filled in from the germline J gene. The J gene is TRBJ2-1, the V gene TRBV19, with a possible D match to TRBD2 (5 bases). Germline assignment: CDR1 LNHDA and CDR2 SQIVND (reference sequence). V was trimmed by 3 bases and J by 0 bases, leaving 15 bases between them. The CDR3 totals 17 residues. The CDR3 loop reads CASSMTEAASSYNEQFF. The sequenced part of the CDR3 DNA is TGTGCCAGTAGTATGACCGAAGCGGCGAGCTCCTACAATGAG.

Worth noting for this clone: The observed sequence ends 3 residues before the CDR3 terminus, with the missing tail filled in from the germline J gene. The chain employs TRBV19 and TRBJ2-1; 12 nucleotides agree with TRBD2. The germline CDR1 and CDR2 sequences are LNHDA and SQIVND (reference sequence). CDR3 length equals 14 residues. V gave up 4 bases and J gave up 7 bases; unmatched junction bases: 2. The CDR3 sequence is CASSRGTSGNEQFF. The sequenced CDR3 bases are TGTGCCAGTAGTAGAGGGACTAGCGGGAATGAG.

Comments on this clone: The read ends 3 residues before the CDR3 terminus; that terminus is restored from the germline J gene. The V call is TRBV11-2, the J call TRBJ1-2; D might be TRBD1 (6 bases). CDR1 and CDR2 from the germline V gene are SGHAT and FQNNGV. The CDR3 extends over 14 amino acids. This chain's CDR3 is CASSQWTAPTGYTF. The part of the CDR3 DNA that was read is TGTGCCAGCAGCCAGTGGACAGCTCCAACGGGC. Complete variable domain (other parts from reference TRBV11-2 and TRBJ1-2): EAGVAQSPRYKIIEKRQSVAFWCNPISGHATLYWYQQILGQGPKLLIQFQNNGVVDDSQLPKDRFSAERLKGVDSTLKIQPAKLEDSAVYLCASSQWTAPTGYTFGSGTRLTVV.

To note about this clone: Read sequence stops 3 residues before the CDR3 end, and the germline J gene provides the missing end. This rearrangement joins TRBV28 to TRBJ2-4, with 8 nucleotides matching TRBD1. Germline CDR1 is MDHEN and CDR2 is SYDVKM. Trimming removed 5 bases from V and 2 bases from J; junction bases left unmatched: 11. The CDR3 is 17 amino acids. The CDR3 reads CASSTYLTGEPKNIQYF. The CDR3 bases that were read are TGTGCCAGCAGTACGTACCTGACAGGGGAACCCAAAAACATT.

As regards this clone: The sequence runs out 3 residues before the end of the CDR3; the remainder is reconstructed from the germline J gene. V and J are TRBV18 and TRBJ2-2, with TRBD1 matching 11 bases. Germline lookup yields CDR1 KGHSH and CDR2 LQKENI. The CDR3 runs 15 residues. The part of the CDR3 DNA that was read is TGTGCCAGCTCACCACCGGACAGGGGGCACGAAAAG. Translation: CASSPPDRGHEK. The CDR3 as a whole reads CASSPPDRGHEKLFF.

Remarks on this clone: The read is 3 residues too short to cover the CDR3 end, so that end is filled in from the germline J gene. This chain joins TRBV7-8 and TRBJ1-2, with D perhaps TRBD1 (5 bases). CDR3 length: 15 amino acids. The V gene's germline CDR1 is SGHVS and CDR2 FQNEAQ. The CDR3 loop reads CASSRSGGVYYDYTF. The DNA read from the CDR3 is TGTGCCAGCAGCCGATCAGGAGGGGTCTACTACGAC. The whole variable domain, filled in from reference TRBV7-8 and TRBJ1-2, reads GAGVSQSPRYKVAKRGQDVALRCDPISGHVSLFWYQQALGQGPEFLTYFQNEAQLDKSGLPSDRFFAERPEGSVSTLKIQRTQQEDSAVYLCASSRSGGVYYDYTFGSGTRLTVV.

Worth noting for this clone: Read data end 3 residues before the CDR3 end; the end is taken from the germline J gene. The chain has TRBV7-8 and TRBJ2-5, with TRBD2 matching over 14 bases. The CDR3 is made up of 16 amino acids. Germline V CDR1 and CDR2: SGHVS, FQNEAQ. V dropped 6 bases and J dropped 5; count of bases not matched to a gene: 8. CDR3 residues: CASRRVTSGRGETQYF. The part of the CDR3 DNA that was read is TGTGCCAGCAGACGCGTGACTAGCGGGAGGGGTGAGACC. Full variable domain (rest looked up from reference TRBV7-8 and TRBJ2-5): GAGVSQSPRYKVAKRGQDVALRCDPISGHVSLFWYQQALGQGPEFLTYFQNEAQLDKSGLPSDRFFAERPEGSVSTLKIQRTQQEDSAVYLCASRRVTSGRGETQYFGPGTRLLVL.

With regard to this clone: The CDR3 end is not reached by the read, which stops 3 residues before it; the germline J gene fills it in. The chain links TRBV18 to TRBJ2-3; 8 bases are a match to TRBD1. The trim removed 10 bases at V and 2 bases at J, leaving 5 bases unmatched. This CDR3 has 13 amino acids. Germline CDR1 is KGHSH and CDR2 is LQKENI. This CDR3 reads CATGDRLTDTQYF. CDR3 DNA, as far as it was read: TGTGCCACCGGGGACAGGCTCACAGATACG.

As to this clone: The read gets to within 3 residues of the CDR3 end, and the germline J gene fills in the rest. The V call is TRBV2, the J call TRBJ2-7, with TRBD1 matching over 9 bases. Looked up from germline, CDR1 is SNHLY and CDR2 is FYNNEI. CDR3 size: 15 residues. V shed 2 bases, J shed 3 bases, and the junction held 5 bases outside the gene matches. The sequenced part of the CDR3 DNA is TGTGCCAGCAGTGAACTGGGACAGGGCCTCTACGAG. The encoded protein is CASSELGQGLYE. The whole CDR3 sequence is CASSELGQGLYEQYF.

Incomplete CDR3 DNA: TGCGCCAGCAGCCAATTAGGACTAGCGGGAGAAAATGAG. It specifies CASSQLGLAGENE. The whole CDR3 is CASSQLGLAGENEQFF. The V call is TRBV4-1, the J call TRBJ2-1, with 13 bases matching TRBD2. The read gets to within 3 residues of the CDR3 end, and the germline J gene fills in the rest. The CDR3 runs to 16 residues. Germline V gene sequence: CDR1 MGHRA, CDR2 YSYEKL. V trimming: 2 bases; J trimming: 7 bases; junction bases outside the gene matches: 5.

The CDR3 sequence: CASSFKVTDTQYF. The sequenced CDR3 bases are TGTGCCAGCAGCTTCAAGGTAACAGATACG. The chain has TRBV5-6 and TRBJ2-3; D is unclear. The read ends 3 residues before the CDR3 terminus; that terminus is restored from the germline J gene. The CDR3 contains 13 residues. The germline V and J ends were trimmed by 2 bases and 3 bases, with 7 bases remaining between them. The germline V gene has CDR1 SGHDT and CDR2 YYEEEE.

Note on this clone: The DNA ends 3 residues before the CDR3 does, and the rest of the CDR3 is filled in from the germline J gene. This chain links TRBV30 with TRBJ1-1; perhaps TRBD1 as D (6 bases). Germline CDR1 and CDR2: GTSNPN and SVGIG (reference sequence). Deletions cut 8 bases from V and 5 bases from J, with 18 bases between. The CDR3 has 13 residues. The CDR3 spells CAHHPGGWTEAFF. Partial CDR3 DNA: TGTGCCCATCATCCGGGGGGCTGGACTGAA.

About this clone: A read error may account for a junction end that differs from germline. From the germline J gene comes the end of the CDR3, since the read stops 3 residues before it. The chain joins TRBV4-2 to TRBJ2-3; 10 bases agree with TRBD1. The length of the CDR3 is 15 residues. Germline assignment: CDR1 LGHNA and CDR2 YNFKEQ. CDR3 sequence reads: CASRLGDRGTDTQYF. Partial CDR3 DNA: TGCGCCAGCCGCCTGGGGGACAGGGGAACAGATACG.

On this clone: The CDR3 end falls 3 residues outside the read, so it is completed with the germline J gene. This sequence joins TRBV6-4 and TRBJ2-3; 8 bases agree with TRBD1. With 6 bases clipped from V and 1 base from J, the junction kept 3 bases outside the gene matches. There are 14 residues in the CDR3. Per germline, CDR1 MRHNA and CDR2 SNTAGT. The DNA read from the CDR3 is TGTGCCAGCAGCTTGACAGGGGGCACAGATACG. Its protein is CASSLTGGTDT. The full CDR3 reads CASSLTGGTDTQYF.

As to this clone: The read falls 3 residues short of the CDR3 end, and the missing part is taken from the germline J gene. The chain is built from TRBV19 and TRBJ1-2; D is undetermined. Germline V CDR1 and CDR2: LNHDA, SQIVND (reference sequence). This CDR3 is built from 16 residues. The CDR3: CASSTGVFPRSDTYTF. The CDR3 bases that were read are TGTGCCAGTAGTACCGGGGTCTTTCCTAGGTCAGATACC.

The CDR3 protein is CSVSRGTNQPQHF. The part of the CDR3 DNA that was read is TGCAGCGTTAGCAGGGGCACAAATCAGCCC. V usage is TRBV29-1 and J usage is TRBJ1-5, with D perhaps matching TRBD1 (6 bases). The read is 3 residues too short to cover the CDR3 end, so that end is filled in from the germline J gene. The V gene lost 5 bases and the J gene lost 4 bases, with 12 bases spanning the gap. There are 13 residues in the CDR3. The germline V gene has CDR1 SQVTM and CDR2 ANQGSEA.

In regard to this clone: The CDR3 end falls 3 residues outside the read, so it is completed with the germline J gene. The V gene is TRBV9, the J gene TRBJ1-2; 8 bases map to TRBD1. This CDR3 has 14 amino acids. Germline CDR1 and CDR2: SGDLS and YYNGEE. CDR3 sequence reads: CASSVETGAMGYTF. The DNA read from the CDR3 is TGTGCCAGCAGCGTAGAGACAGGGGCAATGGGC.

In the case of this clone: The CDR3 goes on 3 residues after the read ends, and that part is filled in from the germline J gene. The chain employs TRBV19 and TRBJ2-2; 10 nucleotides line up with TRBD1. The V gene's germline CDR1 is LNHDA and CDR2 SQIVND (reference sequence). CDR3 length equals 16 residues. The CDR3 reads CASIQGTGATNEKLFF. CDR3 DNA, as far as it was read: TGTGCCAGTATTCAAGGGACAGGGGCAACTAATGAAAAG. Full variable domain (remainder filled in from reference TRBV19 and TRBJ2-2): DGGITQSPKYLFRKEGQNVTLSCEQNLNHDAMYWYRQDPGQGLRLIYYSQIVNDFQKGDIAEGYSVSREKKESFPLTVTSAQKNPTAFYLCASIQGTGATNEKLFFGEGSRLTVL.

With regard to this clone: The read comes to an end 3 residues before the CDR3 does, leaving the germline J gene to fill in the end. The J gene is TRBJ2-1, the V gene TRBV6-1, with TRBD1 matching over 8 bases. The CDR3 runs to 16 residues. V was pared by 2 bases and J by 6 bases, with 9 bases of the junction left unmatched. CDR1 MNHNS and CDR2 SASEGT come from the germline V gene. The CDR3 bases that were read are TGTGCCAGCAGTGAATTCCGGGACAGGCTACCCAATGAG. Its translation is CASSEFRDRLPNE. In full, the CDR3 reads CASSEFRDRLPNEQFF.

Regarding this clone: Read data end 3 residues before the CDR3 end; the end is taken from the germline J gene. The gene calls are TRBV29-1 and TRBJ2-6, with D possibly TRBD1 on 6 matching bases. The CDR3 spans 14 residues. The ends were cut back, 6 bases at V and 0 bases at J, with 9 bases in the middle. Germline-derived CDR1 and CDR2 are SQVTM and ANQGSEA. The CDR3 sequence is CSVLQGSGANVLTF. The CDR3 bases that were read are TGCAGCGTCCTACAGGGCTCTGGGGCCAACGTC.

CDR3 region: CASSLADTPVTEAFF. The CDR3 DNA, read in part, is TGTGCCAGCAGCTTAGCGGACACCCCAGTGACTGAA. V and J are TRBV7-9 and TRBJ1-1; D possibly corresponds to TRBD1 (5 bases). The read finishes 3 residues shy of the CDR3 end, and the germline J gene is used to complete it. Looked up from germline, CDR1 is SEHNR and CDR2 is FQNEAQ (reference sequence). Trimming stripped 0 bases from V and 5 bases from J, with 13 bases between. The CDR3 spans 15 residues. Full variable domain (rest looked up from reference TRBV7-9 and TRBJ1-1): DTGVSQNPRHKITKRGQNVTFRCDPISEHNRLYWYRQTLGQGPEFLTYFQNEAQLEKSRLLSDRFSAERPKGSFSTLEIQRTEQGDSAMYLCASSLADTPVTEAFFGQGTRLTVV.

The CDR3 bases that were read are TGCAGTGCAAATCCGGGACTTCGGACCAGAGGGATCTCCTACAATGAG. This codes for CSANPGLRTRGISYNE. The whole CDR3 reads CSANPGLRTRGISYNEQFF. V gene TRBV20-1 combines with J gene TRBJ2-1; possible D gene TRBD2, 6 bases. The DNA ends 3 residues before the CDR3 does, and the rest of the CDR3 is filled in from the germline J gene. CDR3 size: 19 residues. The germline V gene encodes CDR1 DFQATT and CDR2 SNEGSKA (reference sequence). Trimming removed 6 bases at V and 0 bases at J, with 27 bases between.

Notes on this clone: The read comes to an end 3 residues before the CDR3 does, leaving the germline J gene to fill in the end. V and J are TRBV30 and TRBJ1-5, with D tentatively TRBD1 (5 bases). Trimming left V 8 bases short and J 2 bases short, with 16 bases between. Germline CDR1 reads GTSNPN; CDR2 reads SVGIG (reference sequence). This CDR3 contains 14 residues. CDR3: CAGNTQGGNQPQHF. The sequenced part of the CDR3 DNA is TGTGCCGGGAACACCCAGGGTGGCAATCAGCCC.

In the case of this clone: The read falls 3 residues short of the CDR3 end, and the missing part is taken from the germline J gene. This chain joins TRBV2 and TRBJ2-1, with 8 bases aligning to TRBD2. Germline V gives CDR1 SNHLY, CDR2 FYNNEI. CDR3 size: 15 residues. V was clipped by 6 bases and J by 5 bases; unmatched bases: 9. The covered CDR3 bases are TGTGCCAGCAGGAGGGCCAGCGGGAGCGACAATGAG. Protein sequence: CASRRASGSDNE. The complete CDR3 protein is CASRRASGSDNEQFF.

Points on this clone: With the read ending 3 residues before the CDR3 end, the germline J gene is used to fill in that end. The rearrangement uses TRBV28 and TRBJ1-4; tentatively, D is TRBD1 (6 bases). The V end was cut by 7 bases, the J end by 8 bases, with 20 bases between. Germline V gene data show CDR1 as MDHEN and CDR2 as SYDVKM. The CDR3 length is 15 residues. The DNA read from the CDR3 is TGTGCCAGCAAGCGACCGCGGGACATGGCAGAAAAA. Its translation: CASKRPRDMAEK. In full, the CDR3 is CASKRPRDMAEKLFF. Looking up the rest from reference TRBV28 and TRBJ1-4 gives the full variable domain: DVKVTQSSRYLVKRTGEKVFLECVQDMDHENMFWYRQDPGLGLRLIYFSYDVKMKEKGDIPEGYSVSREKKERFSLILESASTNQTSMYLCASKRPRDMAEKLFFGSGTQLSVL.

On this clone: The CDR3 goes on 3 residues after the read ends, and that part is filled in from the germline J gene. V gene TRBV2 combines with J gene TRBJ2-3, with 7 bases that match TRBD1. The germline gives CDR1 SNHLY, CDR2 FYNNEI. This CDR3 has 14 residues. CDR3 bases read: TGTGCCAGCAGTGGAGGACAGGCCCTGGGGCCG. Amino acids: CASSGGQALGP. Given in full, the CDR3 is CASSGGQALGPQYF.